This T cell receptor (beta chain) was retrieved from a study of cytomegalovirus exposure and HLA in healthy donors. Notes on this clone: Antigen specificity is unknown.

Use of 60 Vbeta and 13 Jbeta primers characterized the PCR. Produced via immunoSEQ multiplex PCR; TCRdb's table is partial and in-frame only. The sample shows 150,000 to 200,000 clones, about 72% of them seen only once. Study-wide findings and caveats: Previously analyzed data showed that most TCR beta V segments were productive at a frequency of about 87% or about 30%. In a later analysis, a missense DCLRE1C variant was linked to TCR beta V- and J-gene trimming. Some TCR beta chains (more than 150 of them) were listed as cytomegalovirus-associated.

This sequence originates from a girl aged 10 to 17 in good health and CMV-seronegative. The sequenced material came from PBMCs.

The CDR3 region is CASSLTASGLTGQPQHF. The CDR3 DNA is TGTGCCAGCAGTTTAACAGCAAGCGGCCTCACGGGTCAGCCCCAGCATTTT. The chain is built from TRBV27 and TRBJ1-5; no clear D. The V end was cut by 2 bases, the J end by 6 bases, with 20 bases between. The CDR3 is 17 residues long. Germline CDR1 reads MNHEY; CDR2 reads SMNVEV (reference sequence).